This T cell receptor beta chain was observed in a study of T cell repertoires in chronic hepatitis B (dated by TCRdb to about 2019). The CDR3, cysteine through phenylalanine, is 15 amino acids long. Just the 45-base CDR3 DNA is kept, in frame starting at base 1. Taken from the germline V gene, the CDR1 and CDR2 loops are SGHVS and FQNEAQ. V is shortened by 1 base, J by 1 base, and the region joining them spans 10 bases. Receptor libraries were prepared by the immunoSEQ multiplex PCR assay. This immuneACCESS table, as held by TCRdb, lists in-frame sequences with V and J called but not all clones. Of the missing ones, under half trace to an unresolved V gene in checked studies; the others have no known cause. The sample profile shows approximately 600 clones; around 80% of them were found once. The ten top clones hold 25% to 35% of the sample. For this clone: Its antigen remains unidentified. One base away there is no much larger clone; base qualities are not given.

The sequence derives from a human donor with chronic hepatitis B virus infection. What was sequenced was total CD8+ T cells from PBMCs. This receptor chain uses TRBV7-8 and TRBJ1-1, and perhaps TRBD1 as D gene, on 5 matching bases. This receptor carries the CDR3 CASSLEIRANTEAFF. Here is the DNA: TGTGCCAGCAGCTTAGAGATCAGGGCGAACACTGAAGCTTTCTTT.